The 9 T cell receptor beta chains listed next were all sequenced from one sample in a study of cytomegalovirus exposure and HLA in healthy donors. Use of 60 Vbeta and 13 Jbeta primers characterized the PCR. Clones were read by immunoSEQ multiplex PCR, and TCRdb kept only the in-frame ones, dropping some. The sample shows roughly 100,000 clones, roughly 85% of them seen only once. Material for sequencing was PBMCs. The receptors shown here come from a woman in her thirties or forties in good health and CMV-seronegative.

The chain uses TRBV5-1 and TRBJ2-3, with a possible D match to TRBD2 (6 bases). Trimming took 0 bases from V and 0 from J, leaving 8 bases between them. There are 15 residues in the CDR3. CDR1 is SGHRS, CDR2 YFSETQ, per germline. This chain's CDR3 is CASSLDGTSTDTQYF. The DNA for the CDR3 is TGCGCCAGCAGCTTGGACGGGACTAGCACAGATACGCAGTATTTT.

The rearrangement links TRBV10-3 to TRBJ2-4; 8 positions agree with TRBD2. From germline, CDR1 is ENHRY and CDR2 SYGVKD. V lost 3 bases to trimming and J lost 0 bases; unmatched junction nucleotides: 7. CDR3 size: 17 residues. This chain's CDR3 is CAISEVFSGEAKNIQYF. The CDR3 DNA follows: TGTGCCATCAGTGAAGTTTTTAGCGGGGAAGCCAAAAACATTCAGTACTTC.

This clone was detected only a few times. The chain employs TRBV7-2 and TRBJ2-5, with TRBD1 identical over 8 bases. This CDR3 contains 15 residues. Germline CDR1 is SGHTA and CDR2 is FQGNSA. Losses at the gene ends were 3 bases for V and 5 bases for J; bases not matched to a gene: 8. This CDR3 is CASSLIPGGAETQYF. As DNA, the CDR3 is TGTGCCAGCAGCTTGATCCCAGGGGGCGCGGAGACCCAGTACTTC.

The V call is TRBV7-9, the J call TRBJ2-1, with 10 bases lining up with TRBD2. J gave up 5 bases and V 5 bases, and 3 bases lay outside the gene matches. Germline assignment: CDR1 SEHNR and CDR2 FQNEAQ (reference sequence). The length of the CDR3 is 14 residues. CDR3 protein: CASSLGLADNEQFF. The CDR3, as DNA: TGTGCCAGCAGCCTCGGACTAGCGGACAATGAGCAGTTCTTC.

V and J are TRBV18 and TRBJ1-2; D is ambiguous. The CDR3 extends over 13 amino acids. Looked up from germline, CDR1 is KGHSH and CDR2 is LQKENI. Trimming shortened V by 7 bases and J by 4 bases, and 13 bases separated the two germline ends. CDR3 in DNA: TGTGCCAGCTGGCGCGGAGGCAGCTATGGCTACACCTTC. It encodes CASWRGGSYGYTF.

The gene calls are TRBV27 and TRBJ1-2; 10 bases are shared with TRBD1. The trim removed 3 bases at V and 2 bases at J, leaving 6 bases unmatched. The CDR3 totals 16 residues. In germline, CDR1 is MNHEY, CDR2 SMNVEV (reference sequence). The CDR3 spells CASSFAGTGVNYGYTF. CDR3 sequence (DNA): TGTGCCAGCAGTTTCGCCGGGACAGGGGTCAACTATGGCTACACCTTC.

CDR3 protein: CASSPRDSSNQPQHF. Written as DNA, the CDR3 is TGTGCCAGCAGTCCGCGGGACAGTAGCAATCAGCCCCAGCATTTT. The rearrangement uses TRBV28 and TRBJ1-5, with 7 bases aligning to TRBD1. This CDR3 contains 15 residues. Germline trimming cut 5 bases from V and 0 bases from J; bases unmatched to any gene: 4. CDR1 is MDHEN, CDR2 SYDVKM, per germline.

This clone has more than one count but fewer than ten. This chain connects TRBV6-5 to TRBJ1-2; D perhaps matches TRBD1 (6 bases). This CDR3 region has 13 residues. Germline V gene lookup returns CDR1 MNHEY and CDR2 SVGAGI. Between the trimmed V and J ends, which lost 6 bases and 4 bases, there was a span of 12 bases. The CDR3 sequence: CASSKTGRYGYTF. The CDR3 bases are TGTGCCAGCAGCAAAACAGGGCGCTATGGCTACACCTTC.

The rearrangement joins TRBV19 to TRBJ1-1; D uncertain. Per the germline V gene, CDR1 is LNHDA and CDR2 is SQIVND (reference sequence). The CDR3 contains 16 residues. V was cut by 0 bases and J by 4 bases, with 15 bases left in between. This chain's CDR3 is CASSIDLRGSGTEAFF. CDR3 nucleotide sequence: TGTGCCAGTAGTATAGATCTTCGGGGTTCCGGCACTGAAGCTTTCTTT.